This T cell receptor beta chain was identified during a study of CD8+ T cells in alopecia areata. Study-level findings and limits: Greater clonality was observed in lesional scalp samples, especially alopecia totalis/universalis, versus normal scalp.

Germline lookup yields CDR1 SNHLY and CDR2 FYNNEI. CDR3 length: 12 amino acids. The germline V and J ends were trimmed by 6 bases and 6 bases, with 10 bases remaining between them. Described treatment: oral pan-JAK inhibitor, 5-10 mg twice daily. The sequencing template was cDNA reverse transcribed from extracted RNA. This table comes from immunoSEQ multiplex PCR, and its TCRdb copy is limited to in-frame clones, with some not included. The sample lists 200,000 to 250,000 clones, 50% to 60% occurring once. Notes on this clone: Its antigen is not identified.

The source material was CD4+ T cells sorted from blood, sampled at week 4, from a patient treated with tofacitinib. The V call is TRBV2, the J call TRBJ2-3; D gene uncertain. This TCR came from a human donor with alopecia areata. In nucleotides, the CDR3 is TGTGCCAGCAGCAGCCTCAGGGATACGCAGTATTTT. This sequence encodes CASSSLRDTQYF.